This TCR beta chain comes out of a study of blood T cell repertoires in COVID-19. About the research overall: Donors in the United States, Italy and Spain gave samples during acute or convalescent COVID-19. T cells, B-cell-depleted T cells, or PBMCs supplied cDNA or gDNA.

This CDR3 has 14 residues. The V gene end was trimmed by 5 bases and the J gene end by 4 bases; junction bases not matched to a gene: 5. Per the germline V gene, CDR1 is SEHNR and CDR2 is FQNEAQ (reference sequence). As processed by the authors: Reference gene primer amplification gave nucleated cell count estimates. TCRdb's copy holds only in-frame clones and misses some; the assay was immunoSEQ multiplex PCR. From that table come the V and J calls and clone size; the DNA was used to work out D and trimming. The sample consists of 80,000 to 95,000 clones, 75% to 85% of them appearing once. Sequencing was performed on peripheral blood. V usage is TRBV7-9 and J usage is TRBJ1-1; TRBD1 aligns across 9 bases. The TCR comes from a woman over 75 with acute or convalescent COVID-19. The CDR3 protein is CASSVGQGRTEAFF. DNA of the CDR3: TGTGCCAGCAGCGTCGGACAGGGGCGCACTGAAGCTTTCTTT.